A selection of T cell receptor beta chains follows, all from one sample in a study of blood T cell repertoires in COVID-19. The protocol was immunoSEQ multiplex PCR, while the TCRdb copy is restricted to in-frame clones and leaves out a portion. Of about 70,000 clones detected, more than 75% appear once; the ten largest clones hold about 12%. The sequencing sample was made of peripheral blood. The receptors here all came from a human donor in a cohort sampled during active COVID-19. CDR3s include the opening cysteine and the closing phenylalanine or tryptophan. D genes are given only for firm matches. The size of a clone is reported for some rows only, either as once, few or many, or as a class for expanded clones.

cdr3_aa: CASGLDPKGLGGTQYF
cdr3_nt: TGTGCTAGTGGTTTGGACCCAAAGGGCCTGGGGGGGACCCAGTACTTC
clone_size: .
j_call: TRBJ2-5
d_call: .
cdr3_length: 16
v_call: TRBV12-5

cdr3_aa: CASSESGITGRPYEQYF
cdr3_nt: TGTGCCAGCAGTGAATCGGGGATTACCGGGAGGCCCTACGAGCAGTACTTC
clone_size: few
j_call: TRBJ2-7
d_call: TRBD2
cdr3_length: 17
v_call: TRBV25-1

cdr3_aa: CASRLVQLAGGHMGETQYF
cdr3_nt: TGTGCAAGTCGCTTAGTCCAACTAGCGGGGGGGCATATGGGAGAGACCCAGTACTTC
clone_size: many
j_call: TRBJ2-5
d_call: .
cdr3_length: 19
v_call: TRBV12-2

cdr3_aa: CASSPRLAGKIEQFF
cdr3_nt: TGTGCCAGCAGCCCGAGACTAGCGGGGAAAATTGAGCAGTTCTTC
clone_size: .
j_call: TRBJ2-1
d_call: TRBD2
cdr3_length: 15
v_call: TRBV5-6

cdr3_aa: CAETPDRINSNQPQHF
cdr3_nt: TGTGCCGAGACACCCGATCGCATTAATAGCAATCAGCCCCAGCATTTT
clone_size: .
j_call: TRBJ1-5
d_call: .
cdr3_length: 16
v_call: TRBV10-3

cdr3_aa: CASSLTGPTNEKLFF
cdr3_nt: TGTGCCAGCAGCTTAACAGGGCCAACTAATGAAAAACTGTTTTTT
clone_size: .
j_call: TRBJ1-4
d_call: .
cdr3_length: 15
v_call: TRBV7-2

cdr3_aa: CASSETGTGGTEAFF
cdr3_nt: TGTGCCAGTAGTGAGACCGGGACAGGGGGCACTGAAGCTTTCTTT
clone_size: once
j_call: TRBJ1-1
d_call: TRBD1
cdr3_length: 15
v_call: TRBV19

cdr3_aa: CASRDDGGRTEAFF
cdr3_nt: TGTGCCAGCAGGGATGACGGAGGACGTACTGAAGCTTTCTTT
clone_size: .
j_call: TRBJ1-1
d_call: .
cdr3_length: 14
v_call: TRBV2

cdr3_aa: CASSFSDRGSNQPQHF
cdr3_nt: TGTGCCAGTAGTTTCAGCGACAGGGGGAGCAATCAGCCCCAGCATTTT
clone_size: .
j_call: TRBJ1-5
d_call: TRBD1
cdr3_length: 16
v_call: TRBV19

cdr3_aa: CASSATGAGFAGYYEQYF
cdr3_nt: TGTGCCAGCAGCGCGACAGGGGCGGGTTTTGCTGGATACTACGAGCAGTACTTC
clone_size: .
j_call: TRBJ2-7
d_call: TRBD1
cdr3_length: 18
v_call: TRBV7-9

cdr3_aa: CATSSTSGGHTYYNEQFF
cdr3_nt: TGTGCCACCAGTTCGACTAGCGGGGGGCATACTTATTACAATGAGCAGTTCTTC
clone_size: .
j_call: TRBJ2-1
d_call: TRBD2
cdr3_length: 18
v_call: TRBV24-1

cdr3_aa: CASSAQGEEVSYEQYF
cdr3_nt: TGTGCCAGCAGTGCCCAGGGGGAGGAAGTTTCCTACGAGCAGTACTTC
clone_size: .
j_call: TRBJ2-7
d_call: .
cdr3_length: 16
v_call: TRBV6-1

cdr3_aa: CASSKSGTGYGSYNSPLHF
cdr3_nt: TGTGCCAGCAGCAAATCCGGGACAGGATACGGTTCCTATAATTCACCCCTCCACTTT
clone_size: .
j_call: TRBJ1-6
d_call: TRBD1
cdr3_length: 19
v_call: TRBV7-8

cdr3_aa: CASSPGDRDQPQHF
cdr3_nt: TGTGCCAGCAGTCCTGGGGACAGGGATCAGCCCCAGCATTTT
clone_size: .
j_call: TRBJ1-5
d_call: TRBD1
cdr3_length: 14
v_call: TRBV28

cdr3_aa: CASRGGTGTEAFF
cdr3_nt: TGTGCCAGCAGAGGGGGCACGGGCACTGAAGCTTTCTTT
clone_size: .
j_call: TRBJ1-1
d_call: TRBD1
cdr3_length: 13
v_call: TRBV6-5

cdr3_aa: CASSLSPDSFSYEQYF
cdr3_nt: TGTGCCAGCAGCTTGTCACCGGACTCATTCTCCTACGAGCAGTACTTC
clone_size: .
j_call: TRBJ2-7
d_call: .
cdr3_length: 16
v_call: TRBV5-6

cdr3_aa: CASSEFEGGETQYF
cdr3_nt: TGTGCCAGCAGTGAATTTGAGGGGGGGGAGACCCAGTACTTC
clone_size: .
j_call: TRBJ2-5
d_call: .
cdr3_length: 14
v_call: TRBV25-1

cdr3_aa: CASSEGQANEKLFF
cdr3_nt: TGCGCCAGCAGCGAGGGACAGGCAAATGAAAAACTGTTTTTT
clone_size: .
j_call: TRBJ1-4
d_call: TRBD1
cdr3_length: 14
v_call: TRBV5-1

cdr3_aa: CASSLLGETEAFF
cdr3_nt: TGTGCCAGCAGCTTATTAGGGGAAACTGAAGCTTTCTTT
clone_size: .
j_call: TRBJ1-1
d_call: .
cdr3_length: 13
v_call: TRBV7-3

cdr3_aa: CASSRTGTDYGYTF
cdr3_nt: TGTGCCAGCAGCAGAACCGGGACAGACTATGGCTACACCTTC
clone_size: .
j_call: TRBJ1-2
d_call: TRBD1
cdr3_length: 14
v_call: TRBV7-9

cdr3_aa: CASSLMRNTEAFF
cdr3_nt: TGTGCCAGCAGCTTAATGAGGAACACTGAAGCTTTCTTT
clone_size: .
j_call: TRBJ1-1
d_call: .
cdr3_length: 13
v_call: TRBV11-2

cdr3_aa: CASSVQGRIAKNIQYF
cdr3_nt: TGTGCCAGCAGCGTCCAGGGCAGGATAGCCAAAAACATTCAGTACTTC
clone_size: .
j_call: TRBJ2-4
d_call: .
cdr3_length: 16
v_call: TRBV5-4

cdr3_aa: CASNSGGGDEQFF
cdr3_nt: TGTGCCAGCAACAGCGGGGGGGGAGATGAGCAGTTCTTC
clone_size: .
j_call: TRBJ2-1
d_call: TRBD2
cdr3_length: 13
v_call: TRBV2

cdr3_aa: CASSDRGRRETQYF
cdr3_nt: TGTGCCAGCAGTGACAGGGGGCGCAGGGAGACCCAGTACTTC
clone_size: .
j_call: TRBJ2-5
d_call: TRBD1
cdr3_length: 14
v_call: TRBV2

cdr3_aa: CASSQGPGRAGGQIGEQFF
cdr3_nt: TGCGCCAGCAGCCAAGGGCCGGGGAGAGCGGGGGGGCAAATAGGTGAGCAGTTCTTC
clone_size: .
j_call: TRBJ2-1
d_call: TRBD2
cdr3_length: 19
v_call: TRBV4-1

cdr3_aa: CASSPPGTSGEEQYF
cdr3_nt: TGTGCCAGCTCCCCCCCGGGGACTAGCGGGGAGGAGCAGTATTTT
clone_size: .
j_call: TRBJ2-3
d_call: TRBD2
cdr3_length: 15
v_call: TRBV18

cdr3_aa: CASSPAGTVYEQYF
cdr3_nt: TGTGCCAGCAGCCCAGCGGGGACCGTCTACGAGCAGTACTTC
clone_size: .
j_call: TRBJ2-7
d_call: TRBD2
cdr3_length: 14
v_call: TRBV3-1/TRBV3-2

cdr3_aa: CASSWDTSYEQYF
cdr3_nt: TGTGCCAGCAGCTGGGACACCTCATACGAGCAGTACTTC
clone_size: .
j_call: TRBJ2-7
d_call: .
cdr3_length: 13
v_call: TRBV6-2/TRBV6-3

cdr3_aa: CASNRDNVYEQYF
cdr3_nt: TGTGCCAGTAACCGGGACAATGTCTACGAGCAGTACTTC
clone_size: once
j_call: TRBJ2-7
d_call: .
cdr3_length: 13
v_call: TRBV28

cdr3_aa: CASSLGGPAGGYQPQHF
cdr3_nt: TGTGCCAGCAGCTTGGGGGGACCCGCGGGGGGATATCAGCCCCAGCATTTT
clone_size: .
j_call: TRBJ1-5
d_call: .
cdr3_length: 17
v_call: TRBV5-6

cdr3_aa: CASSLAGRTDTQYF
cdr3_nt: TGTGCCAGCAGCCTAGCGGGGCGCACAGATACGCAGTATTTT
clone_size: .
j_call: TRBJ2-3
d_call: TRBD2
cdr3_length: 14
v_call: TRBV3-1/TRBV3-2

cdr3_aa: CASSFGQGGTDTQYF
cdr3_nt: TGTGCCAGCTCATTCGGACAGGGCGGGACAGATACGCAGTATTTT
clone_size: .
j_call: TRBJ2-3
d_call: TRBD1
cdr3_length: 15
v_call: TRBV18

cdr3_aa: CASSLDLAGTEQFF
cdr3_nt: TGTGCCAGCAGCTTAGATCTAGCGGGGACTGAGCAGTTCTTC
clone_size: medium-sized
j_call: TRBJ2-1
d_call: TRBD2
cdr3_length: 14
v_call: TRBV7-2

cdr3_aa: CASMAGTGTGGEQFF
cdr3_nt: TGTGCCAGCATGGCCGGGACAGGGACCGGCGGGGAGCAGTTCTTC
clone_size: .
j_call: TRBJ2-1
d_call: TRBD1
cdr3_length: 15
v_call: TRBV2

cdr3_aa: CASRKEGGRDQETQYF
cdr3_nt: TGTGCCAGTAGGAAGGAAGGGGGTCGGGACCAAGAGACCCAGTACTTC
clone_size: .
j_call: TRBJ2-5
d_call: .
cdr3_length: 16
v_call: TRBV19

cdr3_aa: CASSLNRQDYEQYF
cdr3_nt: TGTGCCAGCAGCTTAAATAGACAAGACTACGAGCAGTACTTC
clone_size: .
j_call: TRBJ2-7
d_call: .
cdr3_length: 14
v_call: TRBV7-2

cdr3_aa: CASSSRGFYGYTF
cdr3_nt: TGTGCCAGCAGCTCCAGAGGCTTCTATGGCTACACCTTC
clone_size: .
j_call: TRBJ1-2
d_call: .
cdr3_length: 13
v_call: TRBV6-5

cdr3_aa: CASSPPTGLYGYTF
cdr3_nt: TGTGCCAGCAGTCCTCCGACAGGGCTCTATGGCTACACCTTC
clone_size: .
j_call: TRBJ1-2
d_call: TRBD1
cdr3_length: 14
v_call: TRBV28

cdr3_aa: CASSLNPENTEAFF
cdr3_nt: TGTGCCAGCAGCTTAAATCCAGAGAACACTGAAGCTTTCTTT
clone_size: .
j_call: TRBJ1-1
d_call: .
cdr3_length: 14
v_call: TRBV7-6

cdr3_aa: CASSLSRDTEAFF
cdr3_nt: TGTGCCAGCAGCCTAAGCCGGGACACTGAAGCTTTCTTT
clone_size: .
j_call: TRBJ1-1
d_call: .
cdr3_length: 13
v_call: TRBV9

cdr3_aa: CASSQDPASFGGRYEQYF
cdr3_nt: TGTGCCAGCAGCCAAGATCCCGCGAGTTTCGGGGGAAGATACGAGCAGTACTTC
clone_size: .
j_call: TRBJ2-7
d_call: .
cdr3_length: 18
v_call: TRBV4-2

cdr3_aa: CATLPTDSGANVLTF
cdr3_nt: TGTGCCACCCTTCCTACAGACTCTGGGGCCAACGTCCTGACTTTC
clone_size: .
j_call: TRBJ2-6
d_call: .
cdr3_length: 15
v_call: TRBV6-5

cdr3_aa: CASSLTGLGTDTQYF
cdr3_nt: TGTGCCAGCAGCTTAACGGGACTAGGGACAGATACGCAGTATTTT
clone_size: .
j_call: TRBJ2-3
d_call: TRBD2
cdr3_length: 15
v_call: TRBV7-3

cdr3_aa: CASSLEQMNYNEQFF
cdr3_nt: TGCGCCAGCAGCTTGGAACAGATGAACTACAATGAGCAGTTCTTC
clone_size: .
j_call: TRBJ2-1
d_call: .
cdr3_length: 15
v_call: TRBV5-1

cdr3_aa: CASSLERVGVTEAFF
cdr3_nt: TGTGCCAGCAGCTTAGAGCGGGTGGGGGTTACTGAAGCTTTCTTT
clone_size: .
j_call: TRBJ1-1
d_call: .
cdr3_length: 15
v_call: TRBV7-9

cdr3_aa: CASSLGQNTDTQYF
cdr3_nt: TGTGCCAGCAGCTTGGGACAGAACACAGATACGCAGTATTTT
clone_size: few
j_call: TRBJ2-3
d_call: TRBD1
cdr3_length: 14
v_call: TRBV7-7

cdr3_aa: CASSPHRGGAYEQYF
cdr3_nt: TGTGCCAGCAGTCCTCACAGGGGAGGAGCCTACGAGCAGTACTTC
clone_size: once
j_call: TRBJ2-7
d_call: .
cdr3_length: 15
v_call: TRBV27

cdr3_aa: CASSLVGSLRPEAFF
cdr3_nt: TGTGCCAGCAGCTTAGTGGGCAGCCTGCGCCCTGAAGCTTTCTTT
clone_size: .
j_call: TRBJ1-1
d_call: .
cdr3_length: 15
v_call: TRBV7-9

cdr3_aa: CASSPGLVRDTQYF
cdr3_nt: TGTGCCAGCAGCCCCGGACTAGTTCGAGATACGCAGTATTTT
clone_size: .
j_call: TRBJ2-3
d_call: TRBD2
cdr3_length: 14
v_call: TRBV9

cdr3_aa: CASSIPGTGQFSGANVLTF
cdr3_nt: TGTGCCAGCAGCATTCCCGGGACAGGGCAATTCTCTGGGGCCAACGTCCTGACTTTC
clone_size: .
j_call: TRBJ2-6
d_call: .
cdr3_length: 19
v_call: TRBV21-1

cdr3_aa: CASSPDRNQPQHF
cdr3_nt: TGTGCCAGCTCTCCGGACAGGAATCAGCCCCAGCATTTT
clone_size: .
j_call: TRBJ1-5
d_call: TRBD1
cdr3_length: 13
v_call: TRBV18

cdr3_aa: CASSITGAGQPQHF
cdr3_nt: TGTGCCAGTAGTATAACAGGGGCGGGTCAGCCCCAGCATTTT
clone_size: once
j_call: TRBJ1-5
d_call: TRBD1
cdr3_length: 14
v_call: TRBV19

cdr3_aa: CASSYPGLQYLNQPQHF
cdr3_nt: TGTGCCAGCAGTTACCCGGGACTTCAGTACCTCAATCAGCCCCAGCATTTT
clone_size: .
j_call: TRBJ1-5
d_call: .
cdr3_length: 17
v_call: TRBV6-2/TRBV6-3

cdr3_aa: CASSQGGGSYYGYTF
cdr3_nt: TGTGCCAGCAGCCAAGGGGGGGGCAGCTATTATGGCTACACCTTC
clone_size: .
j_call: TRBJ1-2
d_call: .
cdr3_length: 15
v_call: TRBV3-1/TRBV3-2

cdr3_aa: CAWHFGSLGTGELFF
cdr3_nt: TGTGCCTGGCACTTTGGGAGCCTGGGGACCGGGGAGCTGTTTTTT
clone_size: .
j_call: TRBJ2-2
d_call: .
cdr3_length: 15
v_call: TRBV30

cdr3_aa: CASSRDRGRGYTF
cdr3_nt: TGTGCCAGCAGCCGGGACAGGGGGCGAGGCTACACCTTC
clone_size: .
j_call: TRBJ1-2
d_call: .
cdr3_length: 13
v_call: TRBV21-1

cdr3_aa: CASSLNNLAEKLFF
cdr3_nt: TGCGCCAGCAGCTTGAACAACCTGGCCGAAAAACTGTTTTTT
clone_size: .
j_call: TRBJ1-4
d_call: .
cdr3_length: 14
v_call: TRBV5-1

cdr3_aa: CASSQGGQGRNKAFF
cdr3_nt: TGTGCCAGCTCCCAAGGGGGACAGGGGCGTAATAAAGCTTTCTTT
clone_size: .
j_call: TRBJ1-1
d_call: TRBD1
cdr3_length: 15
v_call: TRBV5-6

cdr3_aa: CASSFKDRGARVTDTQYF
cdr3_nt: TGTGCCAGCAGTTTTAAGGACAGGGGGGCGCGGGTTACAGATACGCAGTATTTT
clone_size: .
j_call: TRBJ2-3
d_call: TRBD1
cdr3_length: 18
v_call: TRBV28